These T cell receptor beta chains were read from a single sample in a study of chemoradiotherapy in HPV16-positive cancers. Here immunoSEQ multiplex PCR was the method, and the copy in TCRdb shows in-frame clones only, minus some. The sample contains more than 7,000 clones, approximately 88% of which appear only once. Material: blood, obtained from a patient who underwent chemoradiotherapy. The receptors here all came from a human donor with HPV-associated anogenital cancer. The CDR3 runs from the conserved cysteine through the conserved F or W. D genes are given only for firm matches. Size is omitted from some rows. Given values are once, few, many or a class for expanded clones.

.	13	TRBV4-3	TRBJ1-2	.	TGCGCCAGCAGCCAAGCAAGCGACAATGGCTACACCTTC	CASSQASDNGYTF
few	11	TRBV16	TRBJ2-1	.	TGTGCCAGCAGCGACGTCGATGAGCAGTTCTTC	CASSDVDEQFF
.	13	TRBV5-5	TRBJ1-5	.	TGTGCCAGCAGCTTGGGTAGCAATCAGCCCCAGCATTTT	CASSLGSNQPQHF
.	12	TRBV7-8	TRBJ2-3	.	TGTGCCAGCAGCTTAGCCACAGATACGCAGTATTTT	CASSLATDTQYF
.	18	TRBV19	TRBJ1-5	.	TGTGCCACCAAAGCCGGGGGTGGTATTGGATATAGCAATCAGCCCCAGCATTTT	CATKAGGGIGYSNQPQHF
.	13	TRBV6-1	TRBJ1-5	.	TGTGCCAGCAGCCTGAATAGCAATCAGCCCCAGCATTTT	CASSLNSNQPQHF
.	18	TRBV4-2	TRBJ2-3	TRBD1	TGTGCCAGCAGCAAACGACCAGGGACAGGGGGCCTCCGAGATACGCAGTATTTT	CASSKRPGTGGLRDTQYF
.	17	TRBV5-6	TRBJ2-3	.	TGTGCCAGCAGCGTCACCACCCGGGGGCCCAGCACAGATACGCAGTATTTT	CASSVTTRGPSTDTQYF
.	15	TRBV9	TRBJ2-4	TRBD2	TGTGCCAGCAGCGAAGGGACTAGCGGGGGGAACATTCAGTACTTC	CASSEGTSGGNIQYF
.	14	TRBV7-7	TRBJ2-2	.	TGTGCCAGCAGCTTAGGAAGGAACACCGGGGAGCTGTTTTTT	CASSLGRNTGELFF
.	12	TRBV6-5	TRBJ1-2	.	TGTGCCAGCAGATCAGAGGACTATGGCTACACCTTC	CASRSEDYGYTF
.	16	TRBV7-9	TRBJ1-5	TRBD1	TGTGCCAGCAGCTCAACGACAGGGATGAGCAATCAGCCCCAGCATTTT	CASSSTTGMSNQPQHF
once	15	TRBV15	TRBJ1-4	TRBD1	TGTGCCACCAGCAGAACGGGACAGAGAGATGAAAAACTGTTTTTT	CATSRTGQRDEKLFF
.	16	TRBV5-4	TRBJ2-5	.	TGTGCCAGCAGCTCACAGACCCGACTAGAGTTGGAGACCCAGTACTTC	CASSSQTRLELETQYF
.	15	TRBV5-5	TRBJ1-4	TRBD1	TGTGCCAGCAGCTTAACCGGGACAGGGGATAAAAAACTGTTTTTT	CASSLTGTGDKKLFF
few	14	TRBV9	TRBJ1-1	.	TGTGCCAGCAGCGTAATATCGGAGAACACTGAAGCTTTCTTT	CASSVISENTEAFF
.	14	TRBV13	TRBJ2-5	TRBD1	TGTGCCAGCAGCGTGACAGGGGTGGGAGAGACCCAGTACTTC	CASSVTGVGETQYF
.	17	TRBV5-6	TRBJ1-3	TRBD1	TGTGCCAGCAGCCCCACCGGGACAGGGAGGACTGGAAACACCATATATTTT	CASSPTGTGRTGNTIYF
.	14	TRBV5-4	TRBJ2-7	.	TGTGCCAGCAGCTTGGACATTAGCTCCTACGAGCAGTACTTC	CASSLDISSYEQYF
.	14	TRBV10-2	TRBJ2-3	.	TGCGCCAGCAGTGAGACTACTACGGGGGATACGCAGTATTTT	CASSETTTGDTQYF
.	13	TRBV10-1	TRBJ1-2	.	TGCGCCAGCAGTGAGACAGGCTCGGATCGCTACACCTTC	CASSETGSDRYTF
.	13	TRBV29-1	TRBJ2-2	.	TGCAGCGTTGTCCTCTTGAACACCGGGGAGCTGTTTTTT	CSVVLLNTGELFF
.	11	TRBV29-1	TRBJ1-2	.	TGCAGCGTCGGTGACGGGGATGGCTACACCTTC	CSVGDGDGYTF
once	13	TRBV19	TRBJ1-2	.	TGTGCCAGTAGCAAAATTACAAGGTGTGGCTACACCTTC	CASSKITRCGYTF
.	15	TRBV12-5	TRBJ1-4	TRBD1	TGTGCTAGTGGTTTGGTGGGGACAGTTAATGAAAAACTGTTTTTT	CASGLVGTVNEKLFF
.	16	TRBV5-1	TRBJ1-6	TRBD1	TGCGCCAGCAGCTCACACGTGGACAGGATAAATTCACCCCTCCACTTT	CASSSHVDRINSPLHF
.	15	TRBV2	TRBJ2-7	TRBD2	TGTGCCAGCAGTGAAGGGGAGGGATCCTCCTACGAGCAGTACTTC	CASSEGEGSSYEQYF
.	12	TRBV2	TRBJ2-5	.	TGTGCCAGCAGTGGGGTTACAGAGACCCAGTACTTC	CASSGVTETQYF
.	15	TRBV11-2	TRBJ1-5	.	TGTGCCAGCAGCTTAGATTTGGACAGTATCTTACCCCAGCATTTT	CASSLDLDSILPQHF
.	14	TRBV2	TRBJ2-6	.	TGTGCCAGCAGCGATCAGACTGGGTCCCCGGTCGGATCCTTC	CASSDQTGSPVGSF
few	16	TRBV5-1	TRBJ2-7	.	TGCGCCAGCAGCTTGATAGGGGGGTCACGGAATCACGAGCAGTACTTC	CASSLIGGSRNHEQYF
.	19	TRBV21-1	TRBJ2-1	.	TGTGCCAGCAGCAAAGCTGGGACTAGAATAAACACCTCCTACAATGAGCAGTTCTTC	CASSKAGTRINTSYNEQFF
.	16	TRBV4-2	TRBJ1-3	.	TGTGCCAGCAGCCAAGATCATGCGGGAGCCGGAAACACCATATATTTT	CASSQDHAGAGNTIYF
.	19	TRBV7-2	TRBJ1-4	.	TGTGCCAGCAGCTTAACCGGGACTTATTTTTCCCTAGGCGGTGAAAAACTGTTTTTT	CASSLTGTYFSLGGEKLFF
.	15	TRBV30	TRBJ2-1	.	TGTGCCTGCTCCCTAGGCGGGGCCAAGGCCCATGAGCAGTTCTTC	CACSLGGAKAHEQFF
.	13	TRBV29-1	TRBJ1-1	.	TGCAGCGTCCCCCCGAGCGGGAACACTGAAGCTTTCTTT	CSVPPSGNTEAFF
.	16	TRBV15	TRBJ2-5	.	TGTGCCACCAGCAGAGAGGGATCCGCGGGGACAGAGACCCAGTACTTC	CATSREGSAGTETQYF
.	15	TRBV6-5	TRBJ1-2	.	TGTGCCAGCAGTCGAGGACGCGCATGGGGGTATGGCTACACCTTC	CASSRGRAWGYGYTF
.	11	TRBV5-8	TRBJ2-7	.	TGTGCCAGCAGCCCCGGGGGCGAGCAGTACTTC	CASSPGGEQYF
few	15	TRBV7-8	TRBJ2-7	.	TGTGCCAGCAGCTTAGTCGAGGGGAGCTCCTACGAGCAGTACTTC	CASSLVEGSSYEQYF
.	13	TRBV30	TRBJ1-1	.	TGTGCCTGGAGGCCACAGGGCCGCACTGAAGCTTTCTTT	CAWRPQGRTEAFF
.	14	TRBV6-6	TRBJ1-3	.	TGTGCCAGCAGTTTACAGGGAGCCGGAAACACCATATATTTT	CASSLQGAGNTIYF
.	14	TRBV5-8	TRBJ2-5	.	TGTGCCAGCAGCTCGTGGGGAGCGGAAGAGACCCAGTACTTC	CASSSWGAEETQYF
.	15	TRBV5-1	TRBJ1-6	TRBD1	TGCGCCAGCAGCTCGAGGACAGGCTCAGAATCACCCCTCCACTTT	CASSSRTGSESPLHF
.	11	TRBV2	TRBJ2-5	.	TGTGCCAGCAGTCGGGCGGAGACCCAGTACTTC	CASSRAETQYF
once	14	TRBV9	TRBJ1-1	.	TGTGCCAGCAGCGTGCGCCCGCAGAACACTGAAGCTTTCTTT	CASSVRPQNTEAFF
.	17	TRBV5-1	TRBJ2-7	.	TGCGCCAGCAGCGCAAATTTCGGACAGACAACGTTTTACGAGCAGTACTTC	CASSANFGQTTFYEQYF
.	14	TRBV7-9	TRBJ2-5	.	TGTGCCAGCAGCTCAGACAGCCGTCTAGAGACCCAGTACTTC	CASSSDSRLETQYF
.	14	TRBV6-1	TRBJ1-1	.	TGTGCCAGCAGTGAAGCTAACCGGGGTGTTGGAGCTTTCTTT	CASSEANRGVGAFF
once	17	TRBV4-1	TRBJ2-2	TRBD1	TGCGCCAGCAGCCACCCAGCCAGGGGGCGCGACACCGGGGAGCTGTTTTTT	CASSHPARGRDTGELFF
.	15	TRBV5-1	TRBJ1-3	.	TGCGCCAGCAGACCTACAGGGAACGCTGGAAACACCATATATTTT	CASRPTGNAGNTIYF
.	15	TRBV6-1	TRBJ1-5	.	TGTGCCAGCAGTGAGGTCGACAGTTCGAATCAGCCCCAGCATTTT	CASSEVDSSNQPQHF